The clone carrying this T cell receptor (beta chain) has only a few counts. As yet, its antigen is unknown. Germline V gene lookup returns CDR1 DFQATT and CDR2 SNEGSKA (reference sequence). The V and J ends lost 5 bases and 3 bases respectively, with 17 bases between them. The CDR3 runs 15 residues. The data derive from a study of identical twins. cDNA carried unique molecular identifiers, and a universal primer site was added by template switching. TCRdb called the 5' RACE reads again in MiXCR, with one record for every CDR3 protein. This table has a few hundred thousand distinct CDR3 sequences, about 16% appearing once. Findings and limits, study-wide: Zero-insertion results could be subject to partial confounding by invariant MAIT and iNKT cells. Twins' surplus sharing was weaker for beta out-of-frame sequences.

Another study also made use of these data, one on yellow fever vaccine responses in identical twins.

Specimen: CD4+ T cells sorted from blood. The receptor was isolated from a woman under 30 in good health. The chain combines TRBV20-1 with TRBJ2-1; D is tentatively TRBD1 or TRBD2 (6 bases each). As DNA, the CDR3 is TGCAGTGCTCTACTAGCCGGAGGGGGCTACAATGAGCAGTTCTTC. It encodes CSALLAGGGYNEQFF.